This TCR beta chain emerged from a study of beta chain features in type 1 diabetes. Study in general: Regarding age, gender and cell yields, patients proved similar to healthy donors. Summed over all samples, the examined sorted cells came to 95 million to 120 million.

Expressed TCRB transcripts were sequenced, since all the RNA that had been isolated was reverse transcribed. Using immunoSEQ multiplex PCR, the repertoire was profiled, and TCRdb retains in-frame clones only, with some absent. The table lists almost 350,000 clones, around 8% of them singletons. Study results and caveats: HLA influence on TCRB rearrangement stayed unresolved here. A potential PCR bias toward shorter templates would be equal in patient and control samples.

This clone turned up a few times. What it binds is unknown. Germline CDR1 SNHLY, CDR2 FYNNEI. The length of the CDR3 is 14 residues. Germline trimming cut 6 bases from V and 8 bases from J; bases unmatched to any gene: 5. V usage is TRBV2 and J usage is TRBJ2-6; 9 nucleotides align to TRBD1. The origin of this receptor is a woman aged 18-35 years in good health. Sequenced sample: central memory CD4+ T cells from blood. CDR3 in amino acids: CASSRTGESNVLTF. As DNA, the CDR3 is TGTGCCAGCAGCCGGACAGGGGAATCCAACGTCCTGACTTTC.